This entry lists 20 T cell receptor beta chains sequenced from one sample in a study of T cells in Graves' hyperthyroidism and ophthalmopathy. Amplification yielded TCR beta CDR3 regions, with RNA transcripts as the source. Researchers ran a first-round RT-PCR on the TCR CDR3 using the HTBI primer set. TCRdb re-called the multiplex PCR reads through MiXCR, storing one row per CDR3 protein. This table holds about 610,000 distinct CDR3 sequences, roughly 14% found once. The sample was blood. The receptors derive from a woman between 40 and 55 years old with Graves' ophthalmopathy.

The chain uses TRBV28 and TRBJ2-4; 8 nucleotides align to TRBD1. The germline gives CDR1 MDHEN, CDR2 SYDVKM. The CDR3 is 15 amino acids. The ends lost 5 bases at V and 0 bases at J; junction bases unmatched: 3. CDR3 residues: CASSIQGVAKNIQYF. CDR3 DNA: TGTGCCAGCAGTATACAGGGGGTAGCCAAAAACATTCAGTACTTC. Full variable domain (remainder filled in from reference TRBV28 and TRBJ2-4): DVKVTQSSRYLVKRTGEKVFLECVQDMDHENMFWYRQDPGLGLRLIYFSYDVKMKEKGDIPEGYSVSREKKERFSLILESASTNQTSMYLCASSIQGVAKNIQYFGAGTRLSVL.

The chain combines TRBV19 with TRBJ1-2, with D possibly matching TRBD1 (5 bases). V lost 8 bases, J lost 11 bases, and 12 bases lay in between. Germline loops: CDR1 LNHDA, CDR2 SQIVND (reference sequence). This CDR3 region has 10 residues. CDR3 nucleotide sequence: TGTGCCAGTGGTACCGGGGGGTACACCTTC. Its translation is CASGTGGYTF.

The sample holds many counts of this clonotype. This rearrangement joins TRBV11-2 to TRBJ2-7, with TRBD1 identical over 8 bases. The ends lost 0 bases at V and 0 bases at J; junction bases unmatched: 4. Looked up from germline, CDR1 is SGHAT and CDR2 is FQNNGV. The CDR3 runs 16 residues. In DNA form, the CDR3 reads TGTGCCAGCAGCTTAGAGGGACAGGTCAGCTCCTACGAGCAGTACTTC. Its protein product is CASSLEGQVSSYEQYF.

The chain carries TRBV20-1 and TRBJ1-2, with TRBD1 matching over 8 bases. CDR1 is DFQATT and CDR2 is SNEGSKA in the germline V gene (reference sequence). The V segment lost 2 bases and the J segment 4 bases; nucleotides outside the gene matches: 3. This CDR3 spans 13 amino acids. CDR3 coding DNA: TGCAGTGCTAGACAGGGGGCCGGCTATGGCTACACCTTC. Residues: CSARQGAGYGYTF.

There are many counts of this clonotype. The CDR3 here is CASSLGGEKAFF. The CDR3 coding sequence is TGTGCCAGCAGCTTAGGCGGTGAGAAAGCTTTCTTT. The chain has TRBV13 and TRBJ1-1; no firm D call. Trimming shortened V by 0 bases and J by 9 bases, and 8 bases separated the two germline ends. Germline assignment: CDR1 PRHDT and CDR2 FYEKMQ (reference sequence). This CDR3 has 12 amino acids.

This clonotype has a count of ten or more. This chain joins TRBV7-2 and TRBJ1-2; D perhaps matches TRBD1 (5 bases). The CDR3 contains 14 residues. Looked up from germline, CDR1 is SGHTA and CDR2 is FQGNSA. V shed 6 bases and J shed 2 bases, with 13 bases lying between them. The chain's CDR3 is CASSHGGGNYGYTF. The CDR3 region has the DNA TGTGCCAGCAGTCATGGGGGGGGGAACTATGGCTACACCTTC.

The chain couples TRBV28 to TRBJ1-1, with a tentative D call TRBD1 (5 bases). V lost 7 bases and J lost 2, with 11 bases in between. The CDR3 is 13 residues long. Germline assignment: CDR1 MDHEN and CDR2 SYDVKM. The CDR3 DNA reads as TGTGCCAGCAAGTCGGACATTAACACTGAAGCTTTCTTT. This encodes CASKSDINTEAFF.

This chain uses TRBV5-1 with TRBJ1-3; D gene uncertain. This CDR3 spans 14 amino acids. CDR1 is SGHRS and CDR2 is YFSETQ in the germline V gene. The V and J ends lost 0 bases and 3 bases respectively, with 7 bases between them. The CDR3 nucleotides read TGCGCCAGCAGCTTGGACATCGGTGGAAACACCATATATTTT. This codes for CASSLDIGGNTIYF.

Many counts were recorded for this clonotype. V gene TRBV28 combines with J gene TRBJ2-4, with D perhaps matching TRBD1 (5 bases). Trimming cost V 4 bases and J 1 base, with 17 bases left between them. CDR1 is MDHEN, CDR2 SYDVKM, per germline. The CDR3 contains 17 residues. CDR3 protein: CASSSLGEGAAKNIQYF. CDR3 nucleotide sequence: TGTGCCAGCAGTTCCCTTGGGGAAGGGGCGGCCAAAAACATTCAGTACTTC.

The V call is TRBV15, the J call TRBJ1-2; 9 bases match TRBD1. The V gene end was trimmed by 5 bases and the J gene end by 5 bases; junction bases not matched to a gene: 3. This CDR3 has 13 residues. The germline CDR1 and CDR2 sequences are LNHNV and YYDKDF (reference sequence). The CDR3: CATSRDRGYGYTF. CDR3 nucleotide sequence: TGTGCCACCAGCCGCGACAGGGGGTATGGCTACACCTTC.

This clonotype came up many times. V usage is TRBV28 and J usage is TRBJ2-7, with TRBD1 matching 7 bases. CDR3 length equals 18 residues. The germline gives CDR1 MDHEN, CDR2 SYDVKM. V shed 4 bases, J shed 6 bases, and the junction held 21 bases outside the gene matches. For the CDR3, the DNA is TGTGCCAGCAGTTCCCCGACCGTCCGGGACAGTAGAATATCCGAGCAGTACTTC. This sequence encodes CASSSPTVRDSRISEQYF.

The table lists this clonotype with many counts. J is TRBJ2-7 and V is TRBV7-8, with TRBD2 as a possible D gene (5 bases). The V end lost 0 bases, the J end lost 3 bases, and 12 bases lay between the germline ends. CDR3 length equals 15 residues. CDR1 and CDR2 (germline): SGHVS, FQNEAQ. The CDR3 sequence: CASSLAVGAVYEQYF. CDR3 nucleotide sequence: TGTGCCAGCAGCTTAGCGGTGGGAGCGGTCTACGAGCAGTACTTC.

On this clonotype itself: This sequence may be a read error, since a much larger clone differs from it by one base. The chain couples TRBV29-1 to TRBJ2-5; the match to TRBD1 covers 7 bases. V shed 6 bases, J shed 4 bases, and the junction held 11 bases outside the gene matches. This CDR3 spans 14 amino acids. Germline assignment: CDR1 SQVTM and CDR2 ANQGSEA. The CDR3 loop reads CSVTLTGVRETQYF. The CDR3 coding sequence is TGCAGCGTCACCCTCACAGGGGTAAGAGAGACCCAGTACTTC.

This clonotype was seen many times. This chain links TRBV29-1 with TRBJ2-5; 9 bases map to TRBD2. The CDR3 has 15 residues. The germline V gene has CDR1 SQVTM and CDR2 ANQGSEA. Losses at the gene ends were 4 bases for V and 1 base for J; bases not matched to a gene: 7. The CDR3 coding sequence is TGCAGCGTTGCGGGAGCGGGAGGTCGCCAAGAGACCCAGTACTTC. Protein product: CSVAGAGGRQETQYF.

This chain joins TRBV6-1 and TRBJ1-5, with D perhaps TRBD1 (6 bases). V dropped 3 bases and J dropped 2 bases, with 8 bases sitting between them. The CDR3 runs to 14 residues. Germline lookup yields CDR1 MNHNS and CDR2 SASEGT. This CDR3 is CASSEGAGNQPQHF. The CDR3 region has the DNA TGTGCCAGCAGTGAGGGGGCAGGCAATCAGCCCCAGCATTTT.

In its sample, this clonotype was seen many times. The chain employs TRBV6-2 or TRBV6-3 and TRBJ1-5; D remains unclear. Trimming removed 9 bases at V and 2 bases at J, with 14 bases between. CDR3 length equals 14 residues. Germline V gene data show CDR1 as MNHEY and CDR2 as SVGEGT. Here the CDR3 reads CASELYPGNQPQHF. CDR3 DNA sequence: TGTGCCAGTGAACTCTATCCGGGCAATCAGCCCCAGCATTTT.

The chain has TRBV28 and TRBJ2-7; weak D call: TRBD2 (6 bases). This CDR3 contains 14 residues. Per the germline V gene, CDR1 is MDHEN and CDR2 is SYDVKM. Deletions cut 8 bases from V and 3 bases from J, with 17 bases between. CDR3 loop: CASGGTGLYYEQYF. In nucleotides, the CDR3 is TGTGCCAGCGGGGGGACTGGCCTATACTACGAGCAGTACTTC.

This clonotype showed up many times. This may come from a read error, since a much larger clone is one base off. The chain is built from TRBV6-1 and TRBJ1-5; 9 bases align to TRBD1. Germline-derived CDR1 and CDR2 are MNHNS and SASEGT. This CDR3 is 14 amino acids long. With V trimmed by 5 bases and J by 7 bases, 6 bases remained unmatched. The CDR3 reads CASSPGQGRQPQHF. The CDR3 DNA sequence: TGTGCCAGCAGTCCGGGACAGGGTAGGCAGCCCCAGCATTTT.

This CDR3 is CASSAGTSGFEQYF. The CDR3 DNA reads as TGTGCCAGCAGCGCTGGGACTAGCGGTTTCGAGCAGTACTTC. This sequence joins TRBV9 and TRBJ2-7; TRBD2 matches at 11 bases. Germline values: CDR1 SGDLS, CDR2 YYNGEE. Losses at the gene ends were 3 bases for V and 6 bases for J; bases not matched to a gene: 5. The CDR3 runs 14 residues.

The chain is built from TRBV27 and TRBJ2-2; D may match TRBD1 or TRBD2 (5 bases each). The length of the CDR3 is 15 residues. Trimming removed 5 bases from V and 5 bases from J, with 15 bases in between. From germline, CDR1 is MNHEY and CDR2 SMNVEV (reference sequence). The CDR3 nucleotides are TGTGCCAGCAGTAATAGGGGAGTAGGGACCGGGGAGCTGTTTTTT. Protein: CASSNRGVGTGELFF.